The next 16 T cell receptor beta chains were all read from a single sample in a study of T cell responses to AZD1222 COVID-19 vaccine. Assay used: immunoSEQ multiplex PCR; TCRdb lists only in-frame clones, some missing. The sample contains 97,000 or so clones, roughly 83% of which appear only once. The specimen was peripheral blood, collected on day 0 of AZD1222 vaccination. Receptors originate from an adult in good health.

The V gene is TRBV10-2, the J gene TRBJ2-7; D may be TRBD2 (5 bases). From germline, CDR1 is WSHSY and CDR2 SAAADI. This CDR3 spans 12 amino acids. Between the trimmed V and J ends, which lost 4 bases and 6 bases, there was a span of 10 bases. CDR3 DNA sequence: TGCGCCAGCAGTGCCGGGGTGGGCGAGCAGTACGTC. It encodes CASSAGVGEQYV.

About this clone itself: The sample holds other DNA sequences that translate to the same CDR3. The chain uses TRBV5-1 and TRBJ2-3, with 12 bases lining up with TRBD2. Germline V gives CDR1 SGHRS, CDR2 YFSETQ. This CDR3 comprises 16 residues. Trimming at V came to 3 bases and at J to 1 base, leaving 3 bases not matched to a gene. CDR3 in amino acids: CASSSRLAGGTDTQYF. In DNA, the CDR3 is TGCGCCAGCAGCTCGCGACTAGCGGGGGGCACAGATACGCAGTATTTT.

The gene calls are TRBV7-2 and TRBJ1-2; a possible D gene is TRBD1 (6 bases). Trimming removed 5 bases from V and 7 bases from J, with 20 bases in between. This CDR3 has 15 amino acids. CDR1 and CDR2 from the germline V gene are SGHTA and FQGNSA. Written as DNA, the CDR3 is TGTGCCAGCAGCCCAAGAGCAGGACAGAGGGGTGGCTACACCTTC. It specifies CASSPRAGQRGGYTF.

V and J are TRBV5-1 and TRBJ2-2, with 7 nucleotides matching TRBD1. Germline V gene lookup returns CDR1 SGHRS and CDR2 YFSETQ. The CDR3 has 16 amino acids. V shed 2 bases, J shed 0 bases, and the junction held 4 bases outside the gene matches. The CDR3, as DNA: TGCGCCAGCAGCTTAAGGACAGGATCGAACACCGGGGAGCTGTTTTTT. This sequence encodes CASSLRTGSNTGELFF.

The chain joins TRBV5-4 to TRBJ1-6; the D is unclear. The CDR3 covers 14 residues. Germline V CDR1 and CDR2: SGHNT, YYREEE (reference sequence). With 4 bases removed from V and 8 bases from J, the gap between germline ends came to 13 bases. For the CDR3, the DNA is TGTGCCAGCAGCAATGGACGGGATGATTCACCCCTCCACTTT. Translation gives CASSNGRDDSPLHF.

The gene calls are TRBV6-6 and TRBJ2-7, with D perhaps TRBD1 (5 bases). V was shortened by 5 bases and J by 5 bases, with 10 bases between the two germline ends. Germline V CDR1 and CDR2: MNHNY, SVGAGI (reference sequence). This CDR3 comprises 12 residues. The CDR3, as DNA: TGTGCCAGCAGTAAGACAGAAAACGAGCAGTACGTC. Residues: CASSKTENEQYV.

The chain couples TRBV7-2 to TRBJ1-5; D is unclear. The CDR3 is made up of 12 amino acids. Germline V gene lookup returns CDR1 SGHTA and CDR2 FQGNSA. Between the trimmed V and J ends, which lost 1 base and 6 bases, there was a span of 4 bases. The CDR3 loop is CASSLETQPQHF. CDR3 coding DNA: TGTGCCAGCAGCTTAGAGACTCAGCCCCAGCATTTT. The complete variable domain, with remaining parts taken from reference TRBV7-2 and TRBJ1-5, reads GAGVSQSPSNKVTEKGKDVELRCDPISGHTALYWYRQSLGQGLEFLIYFQGNSAPDKSGLPSDRFSAERTGGSVSTLTIQRTQQEDSAVYLCASSLETQPQHFGDGTRLSIL.

The chain links TRBV23-1 to TRBJ2-1, with a possible D match to TRBD1 (6 bases). TRBV23-1 is an ORF; its function is uncertain. The V end lost 3 bases, the J end lost 5 bases, and 17 bases lay between the germline ends. This CDR3 has 16 amino acids. The CDR3 sequence is CASSHQGHHKNNEQFF. The CDR3 coding sequence is TGCGCCAGCAGTCATCAGGGACATCACAAGAACAATGAGCAGTTCTTC.

This sequence joins TRBV29-1 and TRBJ1-1; the D is unclear. Germline CDR1 is SQVTM and CDR2 is ANQGSEA. The CDR3 totals 13 residues. V lost 6 bases and J 3 bases, leaving 14 bases between the germline ends. The CDR3 protein is CSVAQNLYTEAFF. The CDR3 DNA is TGCAGCGTCGCTCAAAACCTGTACACTGAAGCTTTCTTT.

The genes are TRBV29-1 and TRBJ2-7; tentatively, D is TRBD2 (5 bases). This CDR3 is built from 15 residues. Germline V gene lookup returns CDR1 SQVTM and CDR2 ANQGSEA. Trimming removed 4 bases from V and 3 bases from J, with 19 bases in between. The CDR3 coding sequence is TGCAGCGTTGCGGGAAGTGAAAAGCGGAGCTACGAGCAGTACTTC. This sequence encodes CSVAGSEKRSYEQYF.

V is TRBV20-1 and J is TRBJ2-3, with D perhaps TRBD1 or TRBD2 (5 bases each). CDR1 DFQATT and CDR2 SNEGSKA come from the germline V gene (reference sequence). V lost 3 bases, J lost 7 bases, and 17 bases lay in between. The CDR3 length is 14 residues. The CDR3 nucleotides read TGCAGTGCTAGTCGAGGGGATGGGGGACATACGCAGTATTTT. Amino acid sequence: CSASRGDGGHTQYF.

This chain connects TRBV18 to TRBJ1-3; 7 nucleotides line up with TRBD1. V shed 3 bases, J shed 1 base, and the junction held 9 bases outside the gene matches. The germline gives CDR1 KGHSH, CDR2 LQKENI. The CDR3 runs to 17 residues. In DNA, the CDR3 is TGTGCCAGCTCACCGGCAAGTACCAGGGGGTCTGGAAACACCATATATTTT. Translated: CASSPASTRGSGNTIYF. Together with reference TRBV18 and TRBJ1-3, the CDR3 gives the full variable domain: NAGVMQNPRHLVRRRGQEARLRCSPMKGHSHVYWYRQLPEEGLKFMVYLQKENIIDESGMPKERFSAEFPKEGPSILRIQQVVRGDSAAYFCASSPASTRGSGNTIYFGEGSWLTVV.

The J gene is TRBJ2-7, the V gene TRBV6-1; TRBD2 aligns across 13 bases. Germline-derived CDR1 and CDR2 are MNHNS and SASEGT. The CDR3 totals 16 residues. The ends lost 3 bases at V and 2 bases at J; junction bases unmatched: 4. The CDR3: CASSDHGLAGAYEQYF. The CDR3 coding sequence is TGTGCCAGCAGTGACCACGGACTAGCGGGAGCCTACGAGCAGTACTTC.

This chain uses TRBV7-3 with TRBJ2-1, with 10 bases fitting TRBD2. Trimming cost V 4 bases and J 7 bases; bases outside gene matches: 10. The CDR3 is made up of 16 amino acids. Germline V lookup: CDR1 SGHTA, CDR2 FQGTGA. The CDR3 region has the DNA TGTGCCAGCAGCTCACAGGGGAGCGGGAGGGGGAATGAGCAGTTCTTC. Amino acid sequence: CASSSQGSGRGNEQFF.

This clone was counted a few times. This chain connects TRBV6-5 to TRBJ1-3; no firm D call. From germline, CDR1 is MNHEY and CDR2 SVGAGI. The CDR3 consists of 14 residues. V dropped 6 bases and J dropped 1 base, with 10 bases sitting between them. CDR3 in DNA: TGTGCCAGCAGACGACTGGAATCTGGAAACACCATATATTTT. Amino acids: CASRRLESGNTIYF.

The V call is TRBV7-8, the J call TRBJ1-1; D is unresolved. The CDR3 loop spans 14 amino acids. Trimming cost V 2 bases and J 0 bases, with 7 bases left between them. Germline CDR1 is SGHVS and CDR2 is FQNEAQ. The CDR3 bases are TGTGCCAGCAGCTTATACGGGATGAACACTGAAGCTTTCTTT. Translation gives CASSLYGMNTEAFF. The full variable domain, in which reference TRBV7-8 and TRBJ1-1 provide the parts outside the CDR3, is GAGVSQSPRYKVAKRGQDVALRCDPISGHVSLFWYQQALGQGPEFLTYFQNEAQLDKSGLPSDRFFAERPEGSVSTLKIQRTQQEDSAVYLCASSLYGMNTEAFFGQGTRLTVV.